This TCR beta chain was identified in a study of T cells in Graves' hyperthyroidism and ophthalmopathy. The study, taken as a whole, reports: Ophthalmopathy cases were set apart from stable hyperthyroidism by a 13 V-J model. In validation, the model predicted ophthalmopathy. These predictions came a median about 6.5 months before onset.

This clonotype has ten or more counts. The antigen is not known. There were TCR beta CDR3 regions amplified from RNA transcripts. First-round RT-PCR of the TCR CDR3 relied on the HTBI primer set. One entry per CDR3 protein results from TCRdb running MiXCR on the multiplex PCR reads. The sample includes roughly 420,000 distinct CDR3 sequences, 15% to 18% of them seen just once. Graves' hyperthyroidism is called stable when ophthalmopathy does not progress within 18 months. This clonotype was sampled from a young woman with Graves' hyperthyroidism. Input material: blood.

The CDR3 DNA is TGTGCCAGCAGCTTATTAGCGGGAGGAACCTACAATGAGCAGTTCTTC. Translation: CASSLLAGGTYNEQFF. The gene calls are TRBV7-9 and TRBJ2-1, with 10 bases aligning to TRBD2. This CDR3 has 16 amino acids. V lost 2 bases to trimming and J lost 2 bases; unmatched junction nucleotides: 3. CDR1 is SEHNR, CDR2 FQNEAQ, per germline (reference sequence). The full variable domain, with the rest looked up from reference TRBV7-9 and TRBJ2-1, is DTGVSQNPRHKITKRGQNVTFRCDPISEHNRLYWYRQTLGQGPEFLTYFQNEAQLEKSRLLSDRFSAERPKGSFSTLEIQRTEQGDSAMYLCASSLLAGGTYNEQFFGPGTRLTVL.